This T cell receptor beta chain is from a study of long-term antiretroviral therapy in people with HIV. About the study: It was about a decade before the 2015 immediate-ART recommendation that the earliest samples were taken.

In the United States, treatment was given to all participants with HIV. Held in samples before DNA extraction were about 0.85-11 million cryopreserved PBMC. Survey level was the resolution at which the v3.0 immunoSEQ assay ran. Assay used: immunoSEQ multiplex PCR; TCRdb lists only in-frame clones, some missing. Seen here are around 30,000 clones, about 95% observed once, and the top ten hold 7% to 8.5%. This clonotype originated in a young man with HIV. The sequences come from unsorted PBMCs, collected 5.3 years after starting antiretroviral therapy.

The CDR3 DNA reads as TGTGCCAGCAGTCCCGAGTCCACCTACAACACTGAAGCTTTCTTT. Translated, it gives CASSPESTYNTEAFF. The rearrangement joins TRBV6-1 to TRBJ1-1; D is unclear. This CDR3 is 15 amino acids long. The ends were cut back, 5 bases at V and 2 bases at J, with 15 bases in the middle. Germline assignment: CDR1 MNHNS and CDR2 SASEGT.